The present T cell receptor (beta chain) was sequenced within a study of T cell responses to AZD1222 COVID-19 vaccine listed by TCRdb under 2021. For context, the study as a whole: AZD1222 recipients with second doses at about 4 weeks or about 12 weeks were pooled, because spike-specific TCR depth and breadth did not differ between schedules. TCR sequencing covered more than 230 trial participants: 200 to 220 given two doses of AZD1222 and 26 given two doses of MenACWY control vaccine. Trial participants were enrolled into age subgroups of 18-55, 56-69 and 70-plus years, which contained 148, 28 and 57 TCR-sequenced participants, respectively. General study outcomes and caveats: After two AZD1222 doses, spike-specific TCR breadth and depth were significantly higher than at day 0 and than in MenACWY recipients. Reportedly, close to half of the unique spike-specific TCRs recognized epitopes lying outside the regions that are mutated in the B.1.351 and B.1.1.7 variants. Conclusions about previously exposed vaccinees are limited because only five to seven AZD1222 recipients were SARS-CoV-2 seropositive at baseline. CD4 TCRs associated with the vaccine covered the entire spike protein, and the dominant responses were in regions 160-218 and 743-854. Participants were mostly white British and included more females than males, and it was suggested by the authors that clonal diversity may have been underestimated. The 56-69-year group was small, and its depth increase did not reach significance, likely because of low power. No day 14 peak-response samples were available, so repertoires were characterized only after the peak T cell response.

According to the study, the label for this sample's time point signals: baseline before first vaccination. Vaccinee samples came from UK trials COV001 and COV002, including a single-blind randomized controlled phase 2/3 trial of AZD1222 (ChAdOx1 nCoV-19) in healthy adults. Trial participant PBMC samples were collected at day 0 and day 28 after the second dose for TCRbeta chain sequencing. Trimming takes 6 bases from V and 0 bases from J, and the germline ends sit 13 bases apart. In the germline V gene, CDR1 corresponds to MNHEY and CDR2 to SVGEGT. Inclusive of the bounding cysteine and phenylalanine, the CDR3 is 15 residues long. Only the CDR3 DNA is retained, 45 bases long and in frame from the first base. The CDR3 regions of human TCRbeta chains were analyzed by immunosequencing. For the original study's pipeline: TCRs in the repertoires were matched against a reference library of SARS-CoV-2-specific TCRs that had been generated with the MIRA antigen-specificity platform. Breadth was defined as the fraction of unique TCRs that were SARS-CoV-2-associated. Depth was defined as the fraction of total T cells that were SARS-CoV-2-associated. Using the MIRA data, each spike-specific TCR was assigned both to the spike region to which the TCR was reactive and to a CD4 or CD8 class. Log10-transformed breadth and depth values were compared by one-way ANOVA with Sidak's multiple comparisons tests. TCRdb stores this immuneACCESS table with in-frame sequences only. Part of the clones is absent; in the studies checked, under half of the shortfall reflects unresolved V genes, and no reason is known for the rest. The V and J calls and clone size are taken from that table; D and trimming were inferred from the DNA. The sample table records some 150,000 clones; about 90% of these occur just once. Together, the top ten hold about 2.1% of the sample.

Notes on this clone: Its antigen is currently not known. The record has no base qualities; no much larger clone is one base away.

The clonotype comes from an adult in good health. The chain couples TRBV6-2 or TRBV6-3 to TRBJ2-3; the D gene is unclear. Sequences were derived from peripheral blood, sampled on day 0 of AZD1222 vaccination. The CDR3 in this case is CASSSPRPSTDTQYF. The bases read TGTGCCAGCAGCTCCCCCCGACCTAGCACAGATACGCAGTATTTT.